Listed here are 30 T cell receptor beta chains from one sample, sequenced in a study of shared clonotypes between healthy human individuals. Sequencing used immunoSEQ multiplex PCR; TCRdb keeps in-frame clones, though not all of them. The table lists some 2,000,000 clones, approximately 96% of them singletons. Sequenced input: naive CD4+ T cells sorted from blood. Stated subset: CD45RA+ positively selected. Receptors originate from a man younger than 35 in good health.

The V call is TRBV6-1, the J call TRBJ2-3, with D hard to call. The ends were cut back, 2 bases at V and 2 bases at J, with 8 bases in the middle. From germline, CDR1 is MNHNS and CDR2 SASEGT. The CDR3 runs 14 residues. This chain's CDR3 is CASSERSPTDTQYF. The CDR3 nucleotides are TGTGCCAGCAGTGAAAGGTCCCCCACAGATACGCAGTATTTT.

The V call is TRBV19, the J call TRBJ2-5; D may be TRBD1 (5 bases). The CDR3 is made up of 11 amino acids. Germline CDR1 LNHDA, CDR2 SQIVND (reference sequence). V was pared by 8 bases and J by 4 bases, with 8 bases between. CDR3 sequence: CASSDRETQYF. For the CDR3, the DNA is TGTGCCAGTTCCGACAGAGAGACCCAGTACTTC.

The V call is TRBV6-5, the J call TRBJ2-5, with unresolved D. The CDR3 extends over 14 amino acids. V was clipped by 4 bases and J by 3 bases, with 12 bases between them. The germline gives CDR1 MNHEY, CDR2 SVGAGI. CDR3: CASSLGGPKETQYF. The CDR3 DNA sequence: TGTGCCAGCAGTTTGGGTGGGCCGAAAGAGACCCAGTACTTC.

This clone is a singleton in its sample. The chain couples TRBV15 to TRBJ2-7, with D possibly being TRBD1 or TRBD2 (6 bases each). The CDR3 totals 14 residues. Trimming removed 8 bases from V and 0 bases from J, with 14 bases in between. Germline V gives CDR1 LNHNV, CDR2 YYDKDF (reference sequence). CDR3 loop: CATARGGSSYEQYF. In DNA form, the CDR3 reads TGTGCCACCGCCCGAGGGGGGAGCTCCTACGAGCAGTACTTC.

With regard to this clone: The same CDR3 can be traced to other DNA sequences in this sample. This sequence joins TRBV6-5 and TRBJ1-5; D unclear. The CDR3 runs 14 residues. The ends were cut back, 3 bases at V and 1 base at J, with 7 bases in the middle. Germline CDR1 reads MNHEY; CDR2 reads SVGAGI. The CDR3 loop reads CASSYSGSNQPQHF. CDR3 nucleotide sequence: TGTGCCAGCAGTTATTCGGGGAGCAATCAGCCCCAGCATTTT.

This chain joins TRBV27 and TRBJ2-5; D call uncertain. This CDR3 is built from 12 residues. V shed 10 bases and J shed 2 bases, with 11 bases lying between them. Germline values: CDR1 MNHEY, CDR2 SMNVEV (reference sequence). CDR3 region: CAIQPRQETQYF. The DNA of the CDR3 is TGTGCCATACAACCCCGTCAAGAGACCCAGTACTTC.

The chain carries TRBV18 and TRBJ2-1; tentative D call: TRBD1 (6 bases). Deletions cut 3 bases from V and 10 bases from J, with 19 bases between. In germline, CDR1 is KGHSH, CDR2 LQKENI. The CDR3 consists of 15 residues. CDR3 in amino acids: CASSPIVGPTGEQFF. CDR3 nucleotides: TGTGCCAGCTCACCCATCGTCGGACCGACAGGAGAGCAGTTCTTC.

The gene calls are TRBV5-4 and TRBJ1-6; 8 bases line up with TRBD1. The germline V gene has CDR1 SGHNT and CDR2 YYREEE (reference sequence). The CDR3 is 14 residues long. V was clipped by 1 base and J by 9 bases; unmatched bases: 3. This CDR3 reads CASSLTGGASPLHF. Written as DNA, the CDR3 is TGTGCCAGCAGCTTGACAGGGGGGGCTTCACCCCTCCACTTT.

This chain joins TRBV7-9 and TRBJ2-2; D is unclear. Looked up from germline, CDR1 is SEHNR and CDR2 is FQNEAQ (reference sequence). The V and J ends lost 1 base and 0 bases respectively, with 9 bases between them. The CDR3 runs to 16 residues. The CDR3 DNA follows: TGTGCCAGCAGCTTAGACCCAGGAACGAACACCGGGGAGCTGTTTTTT. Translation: CASSLDPGTNTGELFF.

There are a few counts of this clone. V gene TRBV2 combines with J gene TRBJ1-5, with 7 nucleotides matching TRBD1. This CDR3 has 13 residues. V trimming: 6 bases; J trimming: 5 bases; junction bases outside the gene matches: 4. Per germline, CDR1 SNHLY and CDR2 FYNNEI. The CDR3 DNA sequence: TGTGCCAGCAGATTCGACAGGGATCAGCCCCAGCATTTT. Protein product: CASRFDRDQPQHF.

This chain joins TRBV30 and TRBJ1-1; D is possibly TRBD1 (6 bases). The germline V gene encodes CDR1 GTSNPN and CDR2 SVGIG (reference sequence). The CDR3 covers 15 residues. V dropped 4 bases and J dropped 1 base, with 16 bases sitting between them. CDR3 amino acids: CAWISITGWNTEAFF. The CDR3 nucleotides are TGTGCCTGGATCAGCATTACAGGGTGGAACACTGAAGCTTTCTTT. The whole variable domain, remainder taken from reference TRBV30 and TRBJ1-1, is SQTIHQWPATLVQPVGSPLSLECTVEGTSNPNLYWYRQAAGRGLQLLFYSVGIGQISSEVPQNLSASRPQDRQFILSSKKLLLSDSGFYLCAWISITGWNTEAFFGQGTRLTVV.

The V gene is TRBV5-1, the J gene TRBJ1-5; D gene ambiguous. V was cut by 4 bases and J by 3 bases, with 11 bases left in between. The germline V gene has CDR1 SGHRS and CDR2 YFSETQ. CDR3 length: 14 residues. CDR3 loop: CASSEGTLNQPQHF. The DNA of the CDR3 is TGCGCCAGCAGCGAGGGTACCCTCAATCAGCCCCAGCATTTT. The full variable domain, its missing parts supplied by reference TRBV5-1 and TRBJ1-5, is KAGVTQTPRYLIKTRGQQVTLSCSPISGHRSVSWYQQTPGQGLQFLFEYFSETQRNKGNFPGRFSGRQFSNSRSEMNVSTLELGDSALYLCASSEGTLNQPQHFGDGTRLSIL.

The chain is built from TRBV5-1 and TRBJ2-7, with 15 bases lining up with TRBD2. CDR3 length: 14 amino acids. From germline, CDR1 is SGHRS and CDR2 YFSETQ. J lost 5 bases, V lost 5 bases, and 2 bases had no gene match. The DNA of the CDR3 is TGCGCCAGCAGGGGACTAGCGGGGGGCCACGAGCAGTACTTC. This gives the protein CASRGLAGGHEQYF.

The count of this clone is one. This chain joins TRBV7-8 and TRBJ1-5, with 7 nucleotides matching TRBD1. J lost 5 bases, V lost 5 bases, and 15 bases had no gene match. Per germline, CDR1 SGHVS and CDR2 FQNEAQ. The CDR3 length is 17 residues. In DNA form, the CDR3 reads TGTGCCAGCAGCACCCAGGGGGGGAGGGGCTCTTATCAGCCCCAGCATTTT. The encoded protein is CASSTQGGRGSYQPQHF.

The CDR3 nucleotides are TGTGCCAGCTCCCAGATAGGGCAGGATCAGCCCCAGCATTTT. It translates to CASSQIGQDQPQHF. This chain links TRBV18 with TRBJ1-5, with D unclear. CDR3 length: 14 amino acids. Trimming stripped 6 bases from V and 5 bases from J, with 14 bases between. The V gene's germline CDR1 is KGHSH and CDR2 LQKENI.

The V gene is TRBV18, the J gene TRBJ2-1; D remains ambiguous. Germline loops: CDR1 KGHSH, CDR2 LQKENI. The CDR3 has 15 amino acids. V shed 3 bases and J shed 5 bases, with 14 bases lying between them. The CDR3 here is CASSPPARADNEQFF. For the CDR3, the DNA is TGTGCCAGCTCACCTCCGGCTAGGGCTGACAATGAGCAGTTCTTC.

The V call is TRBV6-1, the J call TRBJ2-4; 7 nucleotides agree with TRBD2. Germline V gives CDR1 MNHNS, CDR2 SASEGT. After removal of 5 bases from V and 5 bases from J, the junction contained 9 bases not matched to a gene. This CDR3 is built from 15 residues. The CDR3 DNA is TGTGCCAGCAGTCCCCTAACTAGCGACCAAAACATTCAGTACTTC. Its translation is CASSPLTSDQNIQYF.

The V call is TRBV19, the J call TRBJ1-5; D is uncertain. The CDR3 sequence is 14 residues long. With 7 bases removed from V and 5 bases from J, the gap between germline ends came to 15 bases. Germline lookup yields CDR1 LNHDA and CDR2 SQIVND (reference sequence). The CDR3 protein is CASNWKGGYQPQHF. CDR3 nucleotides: TGTGCCAGTAACTGGAAGGGAGGCTATCAGCCCCAGCATTTT.

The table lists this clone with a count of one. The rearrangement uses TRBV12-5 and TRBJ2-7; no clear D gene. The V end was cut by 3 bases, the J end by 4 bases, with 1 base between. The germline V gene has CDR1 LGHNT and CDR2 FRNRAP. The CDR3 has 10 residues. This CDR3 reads CASGLYEQYF. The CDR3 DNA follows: TGTGCTAGTGGTTTATACGAGCAGTACTTC. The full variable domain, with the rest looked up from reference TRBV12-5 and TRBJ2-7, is DARVTQTPRHKVTEMGQEVTMRCQPILGHNTVFWYRQTMMQGLELLAYFRNRAPLDDSGMPKDRFSAEMPDATLATLKIQPSEPRDSAVYFCASGLYEQYFGPGTRLTVT.

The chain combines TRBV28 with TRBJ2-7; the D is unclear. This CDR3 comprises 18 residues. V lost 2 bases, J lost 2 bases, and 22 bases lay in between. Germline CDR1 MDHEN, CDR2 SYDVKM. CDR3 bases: TGTGCCAGCAGTTTAGCTACTACCTCGGGCCGCCGGGCCTACGAGCAGTACTTC. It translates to CASSLATTSGRRAYEQYF.

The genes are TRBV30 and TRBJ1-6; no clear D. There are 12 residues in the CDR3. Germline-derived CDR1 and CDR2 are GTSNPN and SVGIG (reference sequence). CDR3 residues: CGGTRDNSPLHF. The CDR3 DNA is TGTGGGGGAACCCGTGATAATTCACCCCTCCACTTT.

The CDR3 region has the DNA TGTGCCAGCAGCTCCCGACTAGCGGGAGGCTCCTACGAGCAGTACTTC. Residues: CASSSRLAGGSYEQYF. This chain joins TRBV5-5 and TRBJ2-7; 13 bases line up with TRBD2. The V and J ends lost 3 bases and 0 bases, in that order; junction bases with no gene match: 3. The CDR3 loop spans 16 amino acids. Germline loops: CDR1 SGHKS, CDR2 YYEKEE (reference sequence).

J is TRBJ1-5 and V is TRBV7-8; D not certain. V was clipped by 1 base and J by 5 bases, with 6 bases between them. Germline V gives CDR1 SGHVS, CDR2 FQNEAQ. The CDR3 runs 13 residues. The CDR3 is CASSLVGDQPQHF. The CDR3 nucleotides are TGTGCCAGCAGCTTAGTCGGGGATCAGCCCCAGCATTTT.

The chain's CDR3 is CASSPRTPNTGELFF. CDR3 coding DNA: TGTGCCAGCAGCCCTCGGACACCGAACACCGGGGAGCTGTTTTTT. The genes are TRBV13 and TRBJ2-2; the D gene is possibly TRBD1 (5 bases). The CDR3 has 15 residues. Between the trimmed V and J ends, which lost 5 bases and 0 bases, there was a span of 10 bases. CDR1 PRHDT and CDR2 FYEKMQ come from the germline V gene (reference sequence).

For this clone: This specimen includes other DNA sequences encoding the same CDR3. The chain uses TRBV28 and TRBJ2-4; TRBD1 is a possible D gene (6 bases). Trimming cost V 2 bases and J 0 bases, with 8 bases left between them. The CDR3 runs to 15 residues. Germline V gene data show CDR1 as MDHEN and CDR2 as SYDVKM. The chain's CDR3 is CASSLGQLAKNIQYF. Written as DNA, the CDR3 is TGTGCCAGCAGTTTAGGACAGCTAGCCAAAAACATTCAGTACTTC. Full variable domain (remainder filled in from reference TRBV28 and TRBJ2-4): DVKVTQSSRYLVKRTGEKVFLECVQDMDHENMFWYRQDPGLGLRLIYFSYDVKMKEKGDIPEGYSVSREKKERFSLILESASTNQTSMYLCASSLGQLAKNIQYFGAGTRLSVL.

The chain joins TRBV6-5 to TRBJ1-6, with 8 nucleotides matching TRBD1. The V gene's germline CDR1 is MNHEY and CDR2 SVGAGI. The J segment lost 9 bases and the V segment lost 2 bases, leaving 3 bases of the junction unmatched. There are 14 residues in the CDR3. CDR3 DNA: TGTGCCAGCAGTTACGAGACAGGGGCTTCACCCCTCCACTTT. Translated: CASSYETGASPLHF.

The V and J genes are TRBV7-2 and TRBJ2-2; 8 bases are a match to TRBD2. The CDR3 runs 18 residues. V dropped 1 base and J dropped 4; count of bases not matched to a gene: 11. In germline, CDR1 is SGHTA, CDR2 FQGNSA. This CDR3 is CASSLVGVGSGTTGELFF. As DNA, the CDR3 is TGTGCCAGCAGCTTAGTCGGGGTGGGTAGCGGGACCACCGGGGAGCTGTTTTTT.

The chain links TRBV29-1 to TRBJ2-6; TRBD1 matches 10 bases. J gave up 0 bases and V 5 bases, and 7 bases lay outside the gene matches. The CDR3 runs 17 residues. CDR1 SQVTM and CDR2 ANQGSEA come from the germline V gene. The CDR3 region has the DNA TGCAGCGTTTTTCCGGGACAGGGGCACTCTGGGGCCAACGTCCTGACTTTC. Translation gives CSVFPGQGHSGANVLTF.

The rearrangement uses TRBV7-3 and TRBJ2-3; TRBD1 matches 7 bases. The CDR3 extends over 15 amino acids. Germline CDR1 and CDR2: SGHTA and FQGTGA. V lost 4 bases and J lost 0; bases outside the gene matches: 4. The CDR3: CASSSRQGSTDTQYF. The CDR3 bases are TGTGCCAGCAGCTCCCGACAGGGTAGCACAGATACGCAGTATTTT.

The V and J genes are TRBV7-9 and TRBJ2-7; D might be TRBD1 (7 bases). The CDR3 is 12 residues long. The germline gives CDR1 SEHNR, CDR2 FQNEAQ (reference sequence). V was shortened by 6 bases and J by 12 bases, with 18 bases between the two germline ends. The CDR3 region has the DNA TGTGCCAGCAGACAGACAGGGACTCCTGCGTACTTC. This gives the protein CASRQTGTPAYF.